The 7 T cell receptor beta chains below come from one sample, sequenced in a study of T cells after somatic rescue of genetic block. Data came from immunoSEQ multiplex PCR; TCRdb stores just in-frame clones and leaves some out. The repertoire holds around 64,000 clones, with about 92% as singletons. Material: peripheral blood mononuclear cells (PBMCs). The receptor source for this set is a man aged 40-50 years.

The chain links TRBV4-3 to TRBJ2-1, with D unresolved. The CDR3 covers 16 residues. In germline, CDR1 is LGHNA, CDR2 YSLEER. Trimming removed 0 bases at V and 8 bases at J, with 17 bases between. The CDR3 nucleotides are TGCGCCAGCAGCCAAGATCCCCTGACAAAGTCCTATGAGCAGTTCTTC. Its protein is CASSQDPLTKSYEQFF.

This chain connects TRBV7-9 to TRBJ1-1, with no clear D. Trimming took 5 bases from V and 3 from J, leaving 10 bases between them. Germline V gene data show CDR1 as SEHNR and CDR2 as FQNEAQ (reference sequence). The CDR3 extends over 13 amino acids. The CDR3: CASSAPADTEAFF. The CDR3 coding sequence is TGTGCCAGCAGCGCCCCCGCGGACACTGAAGCTTTCTTT.

The genes are TRBV12-5 and TRBJ2-7; D uncertain. Trimming took 11 bases from V and 4 from J, leaving 6 bases between them. The CDR3 has 9 residues. The V gene's germline CDR1 is LGHNT and CDR2 FRNRAP. The CDR3 here is CAGPYEQYF. In DNA, the CDR3 is TGTGCTGGCCCGTACGAGCAGTACTTC.

The sample holds one count of this clone. The chain recombines TRBV5-1 with TRBJ2-1, with 15 bases fitting TRBD2. The length of the CDR3 is 16 residues. The germline gives CDR1 SGHRS, CDR2 YFSETQ. With V trimmed by 4 bases and J by 8 bases, 7 bases remained unmatched. The CDR3 protein is CASSEGTSGRLDEQFF. The CDR3 DNA follows: TGCGCCAGCAGCGAGGGGACTAGCGGGAGGTTGGATGAGCAGTTCTTC.

The chain carries TRBV19 and TRBJ2-1, with D perhaps TRBD2 (6 bases). Trimming stripped 6 bases from V and 2 bases from J, with 11 bases between. This CDR3 comprises 14 residues. From germline, CDR1 is LNHDA and CDR2 SQIVND (reference sequence). CDR3 protein: CASSPRGTYNEQFF. The CDR3 region has the DNA TGTGCCAGTAGCCCGCGGGGCACCTACAATGAGCAGTTCTTC.

The chain carries TRBV11-2 and TRBJ2-2; D is perhaps TRBD2 (6 bases). Trimming took off 1 base at V and 0 bases at J, with 12 bases between the two ends. CDR1 is SGHAT and CDR2 is FQNNGV in the germline V gene. The CDR3 runs to 17 residues. This chain's CDR3 is CASSLVGGIANTGELFF. The CDR3 DNA follows: TGTGCCAGCAGCTTAGTGGGGGGTATCGCGAACACCGGGGAGCTGTTTTTT.

The chain carries TRBV7-9 and TRBJ2-7; D gene unclear. The CDR3 runs to 14 residues. Germline CDR1 reads SEHNR; CDR2 reads FQNEAQ (reference sequence). Trimming cost V 1 base and J 3 bases, with 10 bases left between them. The CDR3 loop is CASSLGQSYYEQYF. CDR3 DNA sequence: TGTGCCAGCAGCTTAGGCCAGAGTTACTACGAGCAGTACTTC.